One and the same sample provided the 25 T cell receptor beta chains below, sequenced in a study of radiotherapy plus CTLA-4 blockade in lung cancer. Sequenced by immunoSEQ multiplex PCR; TCRdb stores in-frame clones only, minus some. Here the sample spans 65,000 to 100,000 clones, 80% to 85% being singletons. This material consisted of peripheral blood, taken from a patient treated with radiotherapy plus ipilimumab. These receptors came from a human donor with non-small cell lung cancer who had stable disease on radiotherapy plus ipilimumab.

This chain links TRBV2 with TRBJ2-3, with 16 bases fitting TRBD2. CDR1 and CDR2 from the germline V gene are SNHLY and FYNNEI. V shed 6 bases and J 5 bases; nucleotides not matched to a gene: 8. The CDR3 sequence is 17 residues long. CDR3 DNA sequence: TGTGCCAGCAGAAGGGGACTAGCGGGAGGGCCGGTAGATACGCAGTATTTT. This gives the protein CASRRGLAGGPVDTQYF.

This clone appeared a single time. The rearrangement links TRBV19 to TRBJ2-5; a possible D gene is TRBD2 (6 bases). There are 13 residues in the CDR3. Germline lookup yields CDR1 LNHDA and CDR2 SQIVND (reference sequence). V lost 10 bases and J 0 bases, leaving 12 bases between the germline ends. The CDR3 nucleotides read TGTGCCACCGGGACTGGGTACCAAGAGACCCAGTACTTC. Translating it yields CATGTGYQETQYF.

The chain uses TRBV6-5 and TRBJ2-1, with D hard to call. This CDR3 is 14 amino acids long. CDR1 and CDR2 from the germline V gene are MNHEY and SVGAGI. With 2 bases removed from V and 7 bases from J, the gap between germline ends came to 12 bases. CDR3 loop: CASSYDFLGNEQFF. CDR3 nucleotides: TGTGCCAGCAGTTACGATTTTCTGGGGAATGAGCAGTTCTTC.

This clone was counted once. The chain is built from TRBV5-4 and TRBJ2-1; 12 bases fit TRBD2. The trim removed 3 bases at V and 4 bases at J, leaving 17 bases unmatched. The CDR3 contains 20 residues. Germline V gives CDR1 SGHNT, CDR2 YYREEE (reference sequence). The CDR3 protein is CASSYIGTSGSLFLYNEQFF. The CDR3 DNA is TGTGCCAGCAGCTACATAGGGACTAGCGGGTCCCTCTTCTTATACAATGAGCAGTTCTTC.

This clone was seen only once. The V call is TRBV18, the J call TRBJ2-2; 10 nucleotides match TRBD2. V lost 3 bases and J lost 1; bases outside the gene matches: 5. The CDR3 covers 17 residues. The germline V gene has CDR1 KGHSH and CDR2 LQKENI. CDR3 nucleotide sequence: TGTGCCAGCTCACCTATAGCGGGGGGTCTGAACACCGGGGAGCTGTTTTTT. Its translation: CASSPIAGGLNTGELFF.

The chain uses TRBV11-2 and TRBJ1-2; TRBD1 aligns across 7 bases. Looked up from germline, CDR1 is SGHAT and CDR2 is FQNNGV. CDR3 length: 15 residues. V shed 7 bases, J shed 0 bases, and the junction held 8 bases outside the gene matches. The CDR3 region has the DNA TGTGCCAGCACCAGGGGGGGAAGCGCTAACTATGGCTACACCTTC. Translated: CASTRGGSANYGYTF.

The rearrangement links TRBV27 to TRBJ1-6; unclear D gene. The germline V and J ends were trimmed by 8 bases and 3 bases, with 17 bases remaining between them. This CDR3 spans 16 amino acids. CDR1 is MNHEY and CDR2 is SMNVEV in the germline V gene (reference sequence). CDR3 residues: CASRVSGPSYNSPLHF. In DNA, the CDR3 is TGTGCCAGCCGGGTCTCCGGACCGAGCTATAATTCACCCCTCCACTTT.

The V call is TRBV11-3, the J call TRBJ2-2; D is possibly TRBD2 (6 bases). The CDR3 sequence is 19 residues long. Trimming left V 1 base short and J 1 base short, with 19 bases between. CDR1 SGHNT and CDR2 YENEEA come from the germline V gene. Written as DNA, the CDR3 is TGTGCCAGCAGCTTAGCCCGGCGCGGGGAGGTGGGGAACACCGGGGAGCTGTTTTTT. It encodes CASSLARRGEVGNTGELFF.

This chain connects TRBV11-2 to TRBJ1-2; D gene unclear. Germline V gives CDR1 SGHAT, CDR2 FQNNGV. The CDR3 loop spans 15 amino acids. Trimming removed 4 bases from V and 1 base from J, with 13 bases in between. Here the CDR3 DNA reads TGTGCCAGCAGCTCTTATGACCGGGGTAACTATGGCTACACCTTC. This sequence encodes CASSSYDRGNYGYTF.

This chain joins TRBV29-1 and TRBJ1-2; the D gene is possibly TRBD1 (5 bases). V shed 3 bases and J shed 5 bases, with 19 bases lying between them. Germline V CDR1 and CDR2: SQVTM, ANQGSEA. The CDR3 is made up of 15 amino acids. As DNA, the CDR3 is TGCAGCGTTGATTCCGGGACGGCTTCAAGATATGGCTACACCTTC. Its protein product is CSVDSGTASRYGYTF.

The chain couples TRBV7-9 to TRBJ2-7; TRBD1 aligns across 8 bases. V lost 5 bases to trimming and J lost 4 bases; unmatched junction nucleotides: 10. The germline V gene has CDR1 SEHNR and CDR2 FQNEAQ (reference sequence). The CDR3 sequence is 15 residues long. The CDR3 region is CASSLVPGQVYEQYF. CDR3 nucleotides: TGTGCCAGCAGCCTCGTCCCGGGACAGGTATACGAGCAGTACTTC.

This clone has a handful of counts. The V and J genes are TRBV18 and TRBJ2-7; 9 positions agree with TRBD1. The CDR3 loop spans 13 amino acids. Looked up from germline, CDR1 is KGHSH and CDR2 is LQKENI. The J segment lost 3 bases and the V segment lost 6 bases, leaving 3 bases of the junction unmatched. CDR3 region: CASSRDRDYEQYF. The CDR3 nucleotides are TGTGCCAGCTCGCGGGACAGGGACTACGAGCAGTACTTC.

The genes are TRBV6-5 and TRBJ2-5; 8 bases map to TRBD2. The J call is uncertain, as TRBJ2-7 better fits the DNA end. The CDR3 has 15 residues. From germline, CDR1 is MNHEY and CDR2 SVGAGI. CDR3 residues: CASSYGGTSNYEQYF. The CDR3 DNA sequence: TGTGCCAGCAGTTACGGCGGGACTAGTAACTACGAGCAGTACTTC.

The genes are TRBV5-1 and TRBJ2-7; D not certain. Germline lookup yields CDR1 SGHRS and CDR2 YFSETQ. Trimming removed 7 bases at V and 4 bases at J, with 3 bases between. The CDR3 spans 9 residues. The chain's CDR3 is CASPYEQYF. The CDR3 DNA is TGCGCCAGCCCATACGAGCAGTACTTC.

The gene calls are TRBV7-9 and TRBJ2-2; 9 bases align to TRBD2. V lost 3 bases to trimming and J lost 5 bases; unmatched junction nucleotides: 4. This CDR3 spans 15 amino acids. Germline CDR1 and CDR2: SEHNR and FQNEAQ (reference sequence). CDR3 bases: TGTGCCAGCAGCTTCCACAGCGGGGGGACCGGGGAGCTGTTTTTT. It codes for CASSFHSGGTGELFF.

This rearrangement joins TRBV4-2 to TRBJ2-3; 11 nucleotides line up with TRBD2. The CDR3 has 16 amino acids. J lost 1 base, V lost 3 bases, and 3 bases had no gene match. Germline lookup yields CDR1 LGHNA and CDR2 YNFKEQ. The CDR3, as DNA: TGTGCCAGCAGCCAGACTAGCGGGGTACGCACAGATACGCAGTATTTT. Amino acid sequence: CASSQTSGVRTDTQYF.

This chain links TRBV11-2 with TRBJ2-1, with a weak D call TRBD2 (6 bases). Germline V gene lookup returns CDR1 SGHAT and CDR2 FQNNGV. With 5 bases removed from V and 0 bases from J, the gap between germline ends came to 14 bases. The CDR3 contains 16 residues. CDR3 DNA: TGTGCCAGCAGCATCCGACTAGTGAGCTCCTACAATGAGCAGTTCTTC. It translates to CASSIRLVSSYNEQFF.

The gene calls are TRBV5-1 and TRBJ1-2; D perhaps matches TRBD1 (5 bases). There are 13 residues in the CDR3. Germline CDR1 and CDR2: SGHRS and YFSETQ. The V end lost 2 bases, the J end lost 6 bases, and 11 bases lay between the germline ends. The CDR3 sequence is CASSLKRGNGYTF. In DNA, the CDR3 is TGCGCCAGCAGCTTAAAAAGGGGCAATGGCTACACCTTC.

The sample holds one count of this clone. The J gene is TRBJ1-4, the V gene TRBV10-1; weak D call: TRBD1 (5 bases). Germline values: CDR1 WNHNN, CDR2 SYGVQD (reference sequence). This CDR3 has 14 amino acids. V shed 2 bases and J shed 10 bases, with 14 bases lying between them. DNA of the CDR3: TGCGCCAGCAGTGAGAGAAGGGACGATGGAAAACTGTTTTTT. Protein: CASSERRDDGKLFF.

The rearrangement links TRBV7-9 to TRBJ2-3; no clear D. Germline-derived CDR1 and CDR2 are SEHNR and FQNEAQ (reference sequence). Trimming took off 5 bases at V and 0 bases at J, with 3 bases between the two ends. The CDR3 totals 12 residues. CDR3 coding DNA: TGTGCCAGCAGCCCTAGCACAGATACGCAGTATTTT. Translating it yields CASSPSTDTQYF.

V usage is TRBV18 and J usage is TRBJ2-1; the match to TRBD2 covers 7 bases. Germline CDR1 reads KGHSH; CDR2 reads LQKENI. CDR3 length equals 14 residues. Trimming removed 0 bases from V and 10 bases from J; junction bases left unmatched: 6. CDR3: CASSPPAGAWEQFF. Here the CDR3 DNA reads TGTGCCAGCTCACCACCGGCGGGAGCGTGGGAGCAGTTCTTC.

The V gene is TRBV2, the J gene TRBJ1-6, with D unresolved. CDR3 length: 15 residues. CDR1 is SNHLY, CDR2 FYNNEI, per germline. Trimming removed 5 bases from V and 9 bases from J, with 17 bases in between. Written as DNA, the CDR3 is TGTGCCAGCAGTAGTAAAGCAGCCGATAGTTCACCCCTCCACTTT. The encoded protein is CASSSKAADSSPLHF.

The chain links TRBV7-9 to TRBJ2-7, with D possibly being TRBD1 or TRBD2 (5 bases each). Between the trimmed V and J ends, which lost 5 bases and 2 bases, there was a span of 10 bases. Germline-derived CDR1 and CDR2 are SEHNR and FQNEAQ (reference sequence). The CDR3 runs 13 residues. The CDR3 sequence is CASSRDGPYEQYF. The CDR3 DNA reads as TGTGCCAGCAGCCGGGACGGACCCTACGAGCAGTACTTC.

This chain links TRBV6-1 with TRBJ1-3; 7 bases are shared with TRBD1. Germline assignment: CDR1 MNHNS and CDR2 SASEGT. The ends lost 7 bases at V and 3 bases at J; junction bases unmatched: 9. This CDR3 is built from 15 residues. DNA for the CDR3: TGTGCCAGCATCGCCCCGACAGGGCTTGGAAACACCATATATTTT. Its translation is CASIAPTGLGNTIYF.

The chain is built from TRBV4-1 and TRBJ1-1; TRBD1 matches at 12 bases. Germline CDR1 is MGHRA and CDR2 is YSYEKL. V gave up 5 bases and J gave up 1 base; unmatched junction bases: 8. The CDR3 extends over 17 amino acids. This chain's CDR3 is CASSNRDRGLSNTEAFF. In nucleotides, the CDR3 is TGCGCCAGCAGCAACCGGGACAGGGGGCTATCGAACACTGAAGCTTTCTTT.